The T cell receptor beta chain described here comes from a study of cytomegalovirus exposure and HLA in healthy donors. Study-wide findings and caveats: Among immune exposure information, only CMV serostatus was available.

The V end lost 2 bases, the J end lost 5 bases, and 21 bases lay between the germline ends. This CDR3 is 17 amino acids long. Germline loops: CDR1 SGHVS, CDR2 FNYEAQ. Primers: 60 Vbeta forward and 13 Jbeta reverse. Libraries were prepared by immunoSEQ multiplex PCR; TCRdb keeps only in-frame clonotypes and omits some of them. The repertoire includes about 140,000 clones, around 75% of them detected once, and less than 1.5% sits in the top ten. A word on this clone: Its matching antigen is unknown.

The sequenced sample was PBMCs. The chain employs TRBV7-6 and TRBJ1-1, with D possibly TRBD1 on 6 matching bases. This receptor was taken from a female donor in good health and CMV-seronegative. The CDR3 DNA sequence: TGTGCCAGCAGCTTATCCCATAACAGGGAAATGAGTACTGAAGCTTTCTTT. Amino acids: CASSLSHNREMSTEAFF.